These T cell receptor beta chains were read from a single sample in a study of T-cell reconstitution after alpha-beta-depleted transplantation in children. TCRdb ran MiXCR on the PCR reads and lists one entry per CDR3 protein. The table includes more than 200,000 distinct CDR3 sequences, 20% to 30% detected once. Sequenced material: PBMCs, taken before TCRalphabeta/CD19-depleted stem cell transplant. The receptors originated from a girl aged 2-10 years with Fanconi anemia, due to receive a stem cell transplant. CDR3s include the opening cysteine and the closing phenylalanine or tryptophan. D genes are given only for firm matches. Some rows mark clone size as missing; the rest say once, few, many or name a class of expanded clone.

V gene	D gene	clone size	J gene	CDR3 protein	CDR3 DNA
TRBV18	-	many	TRBJ2-5	CASSQNWDYQETQYF	TGTGCCAGCTCACAAAACTGGGACTACCAAGAGACCCAGTACTTC
TRBV29-1	-	many	TRBJ2-3	CSVFKGVGTDTQYF	TGCAGCGTTTTTAAGGGGGTAGGCACAGATACGCAGTATTTT
TRBV12-3/TRBV12-4	TRBD2	many	TRBJ2-3	CASRTSGSTDTQYF	TGTGCCAGCAGGACTAGCGGGAGCACAGATACGCAGTATTTT
TRBV6-5	-	many	TRBJ2-4	CASSPGSWENIQYF	TGTGCCAGCAGTCCGGGGTCCTGGGAAAACATTCAGTACTTC
TRBV10-3	-	many	TRBJ1-3	CAITSVFGNTIYF	TGTGCCATCACGTCCGTTTTTGGAAACACCATATATTTT
TRBV20-1	TRBD1	-	TRBJ2-7	CSATNYRGRPYEQYF	TGCAGTGCTACCAATTACAGGGGGCGCCCCTACGAGCAGTACTTC
TRBV20-1	TRBD2	-	TRBJ2-7	CSAMGGTSLF	TGCAGTGCTATGGGGGGGACTAGTCTCTTC
TRBV20-1	-	many	TRBJ2-5	CSARQVVAGETQYF	TGCAGTGCCAGACAGGTAGTAGCGGGAGAGACCCAGTACTTC
TRBV6-5	-	many	TRBJ1-1	CASSYSRRANTEAFF	TGTGCCAGCAGTTACTCGAGGAGGGCGAACACTGAAGCTTTCTTT
TRBV12-3/TRBV12-4	TRBD2	many	TRBJ2-1	CASRRSGRAYNEQFF	TGTGCCAGCAGAAGAAGCGGGAGGGCCTACAATGAGCAGTTCTTC
TRBV20-1	-	-	TRBJ2-1	CSARDLSSATYNEQFF	TGCAGTGCTAGAGATCTAAGTAGCGCCACTTACAATGAGCAGTTCTTC
TRBV27	TRBD1	many	TRBJ2-2	CASTKTGGRGGELFF	TGTGCCAGCACTAAGACAGGGGGCCGGGGCGGGGAGCTGTTTTTT
TRBV9	-	-	TRBJ2-1	CASSVGGTLSGEQFF	TGTGCCAGCAGCGTAGGGGGGACTCTTTCGGGGGAGCAGTTCTTC
TRBV20-1	-	-	TRBJ2-7	CSARGGQGEQYF	TGCAGTGCTAGAGGAGGGCAGGGCGAGCAGTACTTC
TRBV4-2	-	many	TRBJ2-1	CASSQELREYGNEQFF	TGTGCCAGCAGCCAAGAATTGAGGGAGTACGGCAATGAGCAGTTCTTC
TRBV13	TRBD2	many	TRBJ2-3	CASSLLEGTSGGASPDTQYF	TGTGCCAGCAGCCTACTTGAAGGGACTAGCGGGGGGGCCTCGCCAGATACGCAGTATTTT
TRBV29-1	TRBD2	-	TRBJ2-7	CSVDGGEGPPYEQYF	TGCAGCGTTGACGGCGGGGAGGGTCCTCCCTACGAGCAGTACTTC
TRBV24-1	-	many	TRBJ2-2	CATSDWDNTGELFF	TGTGCCACCAGTGATTGGGACAACACCGGGGAGCTGTTTTTT
TRBV20-1	-	many	TRBJ2-5	CSARAAGEGETQYF	TGCAGTGCTAGAGCGGCAGGAGAGGGGGAGACCCAGTACTTC
TRBV20-1	TRBD2	many	TRBJ2-1	CSARAGLAGGRSSYNEQFF	TGCAGTGCTAGAGCCGGACTAGCGGGAGGGCGAAGCTCCTACAATGAGCAGTTCTTC
TRBV7-9	-	many	TRBJ2-5	CASSPEGSGRETQYF	TGTGCCAGCAGCCCCGAGGGGTCAGGGCGGGAGACCCAGTACTTC
TRBV15	TRBD1	many	TRBJ2-2	CATSRVRGPGELFF	TGTGCCACCAGCAGAGTCAGGGGGCCCGGGGAGCTGTTTTTT
TRBV6-1	TRBD1	few	TRBJ2-5	CASSETGGGGTQYF	TGTGCCAGCAGTGAGACAGGGGGAGGAGGGACCCAGTACTTC
TRBV20-1	TRBD2	-	TRBJ2-7	CSARGLAGREQYF	TGCAGTGCTAGGGGACTAGCGGGACGCGAGCAGTACTTC
TRBV20-1	-	many	TRBJ2-1	CSARVGATNEQFF	TGCAGTGCTAGAGTGGGTGCCACGAATGAGCAGTTCTTC
TRBV5-1	TRBD1	-	TRBJ2-4	CASSLGGQGEDIQYF	TGCGCCAGCAGCTTAGGGGGACAGGGCGAGGACATTCAGTACTTC
TRBV6-5	-	many	TRBJ2-1	CASSSADSYNEQFF	TGTGCCAGCAGTTCCGCGGACAGCTACAATGAGCAGTTCTTC
TRBV6-2/TRBV6-3	-	-	TRBJ2-1	CASGREVSDEQFF	TGTGCCAGCGGTAGGGAGGTGTCAGATGAGCAGTTCTTC
TRBV7-2	-	many	TRBJ1-5	CASSLKTSNQPQHF	TGTGCCAGCAGCTTAAAGACGAGCAATCAGCCCCAGCATTTT
TRBV5-1	TRBD1	-	TRBJ2-5	CASSLWGTGPKQETQYF	TGCGCCAGCAGCTTGTGGGGGACAGGGCCTAAACAAGAGACCCAGTACTTC
TRBV6-6	-	-	TRBJ2-5	CASSYSAETQYF	TGTGCCAGCAGTTACTCAGCAGAGACCCAGTACTTC
TRBV11-2	-	-	TRBJ2-3	CASSSTRSDTQYF	TGTGCCAGCAGCTCTACGAGGTCAGATACGCAGTATTTT
TRBV3-1	TRBD2	few	TRBJ2-2	CASSGRGGNTGELFF	TGTGCCTCCTCAGGGCGGGGGGGGAACACCGGGGAGCTGTTTTTT
TRBV5-1	-	many	TRBJ1-1	CASSFRPPLYTEAFF	TGCGCCAGCAGCTTCCGGCCGCCCCTGTACACTGAAGCTTTCTTT
TRBV29-1	-	-	TRBJ2-1	CSVEVESSYNEQFF	TGCAGCGTTGAAGTGGAAAGCTCCTACAATGAGCAGTTCTTC
TRBV11-2	TRBD2	-	TRBJ2-3	CASSYWVASGTETDTQYF	TGTGCCAGCAGCTATTGGGTCGCTAGCGGGACGGAGACAGATACGCAGTATTTT
TRBV7-2	TRBD2	-	TRBJ2-1	CASSRTSGGVYEQFF	TGTGCCAGCAGCCGGACTAGCGGGGGGGTATATGAGCAGTTCTTC
TRBV11-2	-	-	TRBJ2-7	CASSSGIGYEQYF	TGTGCCAGCAGCTCGGGAATAGGCTACGAGCAGTACTTC
TRBV6-5	-	many	TRBJ2-7	CASSPFDLTYEQYF	TGTGCCAGCAGTCCCTTCGACTTAACCTACGAGCAGTACTTC
TRBV6-2/TRBV6-3	TRBD2	many	TRBJ2-7	CASSYSNPQRGGLRTYEQYF	TGTGCCAGCAGTTACTCGAATCCGCAACGGGGGGGCCTCCGGACCTACGAGCAGTACTTC
TRBV30	-	-	TRBJ2-5	CAWGKLSQETQYF	TGTGCCTGGGGTAAACTATCGCAAGAGACCCAGTACTTC
TRBV5-6	-	many	TRBJ2-5	CASIWGASGHQETQYF	TGTGCCAGCATCTGGGGGGCTAGCGGACACCAAGAGACCCAGTACTTC
TRBV5-1	-	many	TRBJ1-3	CASSSTVSGNTIYF	TGCGCCAGCAGCTCGACAGTCTCTGGAAACACCATATATTTT
TRBV29-1	TRBD2	many	TRBJ2-3	CSVVAGGPRDTQYF	TGCAGCGTGGTAGCGGGGGGGCCTAGGGATACGCAGTATTTT
TRBV12-3/TRBV12-4	-	-	TRBJ2-4	CASRPVGPNNIQYF	TGTGCCAGCAGGCCTGTGGGGCCGAATAACATTCAGTACTTC
TRBV12-3/TRBV12-4	-	many	TRBJ2-5	CASSQFRLLEETQYF	TGTGCCAGCAGTCAATTCAGGTTACTAGAAGAGACCCAGTACTTC
TRBV6-5	-	many	TRBJ2-7	CASSYGHSSYEQYF	TGTGCCAGCAGTTACGGACACAGCTCCTACGAGCAGTACTTC
TRBV19	-	-	TRBJ2-5	CASAQRIQETQYF	TGTGCCAGCGCACAGCGGATCCAAGAGACCCAGTACTTC
TRBV29-1	TRBD2	-	TRBJ2-7	CSVELGLAGYEQYF	TGCAGCGTTGAATTAGGACTAGCGGGATACGAGCAGTACTTC
TRBV28	-	few	TRBJ1-1	CASSLASGFEAFF	TGTGCCAGCAGTTTAGCTTCAGGGTTTGAAGCTTTCTTT
TRBV10-3	-	many	TRBJ2-3	CAISEFGTRVTDTQYF	TGTGCCATCAGTGAGTTCGGGACGAGAGTTACAGATACGCAGTATTTT